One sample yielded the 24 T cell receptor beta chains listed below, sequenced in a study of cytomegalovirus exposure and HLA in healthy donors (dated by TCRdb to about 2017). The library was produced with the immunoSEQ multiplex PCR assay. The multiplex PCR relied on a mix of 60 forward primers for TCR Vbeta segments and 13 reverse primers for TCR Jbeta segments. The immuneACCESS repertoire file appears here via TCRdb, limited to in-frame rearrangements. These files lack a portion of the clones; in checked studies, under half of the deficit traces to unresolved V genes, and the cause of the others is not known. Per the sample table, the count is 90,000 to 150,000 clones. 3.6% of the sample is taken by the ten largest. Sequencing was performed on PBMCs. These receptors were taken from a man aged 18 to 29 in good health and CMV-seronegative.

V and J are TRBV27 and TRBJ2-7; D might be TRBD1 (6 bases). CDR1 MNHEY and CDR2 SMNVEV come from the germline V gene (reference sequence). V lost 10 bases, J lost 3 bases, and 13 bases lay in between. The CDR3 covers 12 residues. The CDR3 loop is CATQGQGYEQYF. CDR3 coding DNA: TGTGCCACCCAGGGACAAGGCTACGAGCAGTACTTC.

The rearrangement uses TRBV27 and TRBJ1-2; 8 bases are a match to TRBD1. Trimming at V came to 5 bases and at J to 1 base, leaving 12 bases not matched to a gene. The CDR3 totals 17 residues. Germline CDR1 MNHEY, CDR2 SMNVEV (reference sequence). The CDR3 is CASSPLPDRDGNYGYTF. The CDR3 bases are TGTGCCAGCAGTCCTCTACCGGACAGGGACGGTAACTATGGCTACACCTTC.

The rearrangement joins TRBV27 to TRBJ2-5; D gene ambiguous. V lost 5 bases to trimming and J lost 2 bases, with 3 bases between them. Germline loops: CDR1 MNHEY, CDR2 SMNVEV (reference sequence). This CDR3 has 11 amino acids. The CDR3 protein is CASSPQETQYF. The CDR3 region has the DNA TGTGCCAGCAGTCCACAAGAGACCCAGTACTTC.

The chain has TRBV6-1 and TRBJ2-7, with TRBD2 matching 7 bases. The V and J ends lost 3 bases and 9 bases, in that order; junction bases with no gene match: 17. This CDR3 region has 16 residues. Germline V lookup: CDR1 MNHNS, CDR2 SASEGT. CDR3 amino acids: CASSDGPYGGGTVQYF. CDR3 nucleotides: TGTGCCAGCAGTGACGGACCCTACGGGGGAGGGACTGTGCAGTACTTC.

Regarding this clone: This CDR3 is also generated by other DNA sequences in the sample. The CDR3: CASSGLQGTGELFF. CDR3 coding DNA: TGTGCCAGCAGTGGACTACAGGGAACCGGGGAGCTGTTTTTT. This chain links TRBV6-1 with TRBJ2-2, with a possible D match to TRBD1 (6 bases). CDR3 length: 14 amino acids. Germline V gene lookup returns CDR1 MNHNS and CDR2 SASEGT. With 4 bases removed from V and 5 bases from J, the gap between germline ends came to 11 bases.

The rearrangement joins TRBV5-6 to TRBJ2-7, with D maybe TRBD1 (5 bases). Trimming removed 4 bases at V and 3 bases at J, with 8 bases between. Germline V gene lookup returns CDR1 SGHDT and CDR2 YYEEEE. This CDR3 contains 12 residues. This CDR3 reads CASSPQGYEQYF. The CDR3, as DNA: TGTGCCAGCAGCCCGCAGGGCTACGAGCAGTACTTC.

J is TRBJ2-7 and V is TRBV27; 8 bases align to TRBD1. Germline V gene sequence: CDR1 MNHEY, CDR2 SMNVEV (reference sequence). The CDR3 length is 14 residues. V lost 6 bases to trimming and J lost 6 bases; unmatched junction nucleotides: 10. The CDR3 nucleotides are TGTGCCAGCAGCTCCGGGACAGGTCAGGGCGAGCAGTACTTC. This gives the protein CASSSGTGQGEQYF.

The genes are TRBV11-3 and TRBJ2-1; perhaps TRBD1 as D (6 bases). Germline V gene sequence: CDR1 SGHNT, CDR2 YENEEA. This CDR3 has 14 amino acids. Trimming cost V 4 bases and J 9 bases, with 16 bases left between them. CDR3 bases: TGTGCCAGCAGCTCCCTTACAGGGATTGGTGAGCAGTTCTTC. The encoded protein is CASSSLTGIGEQFF.

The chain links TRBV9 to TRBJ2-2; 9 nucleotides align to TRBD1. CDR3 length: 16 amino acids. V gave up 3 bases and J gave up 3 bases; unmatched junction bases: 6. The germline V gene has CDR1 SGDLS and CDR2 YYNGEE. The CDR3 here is CASSARTGVDTGELFF. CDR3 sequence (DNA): TGTGCCAGCAGCGCCCGGACAGGGGTAGACACCGGGGAGCTGTTTTTT. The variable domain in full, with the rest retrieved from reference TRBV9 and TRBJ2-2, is DSGVTQTPKHLITATGQRVTLRCSPRSGDLSVYWYQQSLDQGLQFLIQYYNGEERAKGNILERFSAQQFPDLHSELNLSSLELGDSALYFCASSARTGVDTGELFFGEGSRLTVL.

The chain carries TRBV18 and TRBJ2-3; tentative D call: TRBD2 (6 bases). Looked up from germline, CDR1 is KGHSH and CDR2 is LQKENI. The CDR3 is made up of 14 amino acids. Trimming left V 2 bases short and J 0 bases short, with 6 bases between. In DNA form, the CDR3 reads TGTGCCAGCTCACCAACTAGCAGCACAGATACGCAGTATTTT. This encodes CASSPTSSTDTQYF.

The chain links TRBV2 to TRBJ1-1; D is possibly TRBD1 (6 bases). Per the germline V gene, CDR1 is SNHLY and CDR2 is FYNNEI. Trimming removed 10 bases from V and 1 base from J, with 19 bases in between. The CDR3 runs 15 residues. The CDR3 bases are TGTGCCACCTCCCGAAGGGAGGGGGGGAACACTGAAGCTTTCTTT. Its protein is CATSRREGGNTEAFF.

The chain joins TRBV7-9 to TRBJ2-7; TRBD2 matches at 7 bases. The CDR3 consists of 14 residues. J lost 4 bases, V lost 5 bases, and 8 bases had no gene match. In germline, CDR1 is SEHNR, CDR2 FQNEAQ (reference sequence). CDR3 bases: TGTGCCAGCAGCCCAACCGGGGGGAGATACGAGCAGTACTTC. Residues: CASSPTGGRYEQYF.

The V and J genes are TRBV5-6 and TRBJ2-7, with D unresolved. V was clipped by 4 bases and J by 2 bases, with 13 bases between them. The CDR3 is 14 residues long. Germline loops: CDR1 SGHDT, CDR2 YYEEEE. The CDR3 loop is CASSPRGLPYEQYF. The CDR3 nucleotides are TGTGCCAGCAGCCCTCGTGGGCTCCCCTACGAGCAGTACTTC.

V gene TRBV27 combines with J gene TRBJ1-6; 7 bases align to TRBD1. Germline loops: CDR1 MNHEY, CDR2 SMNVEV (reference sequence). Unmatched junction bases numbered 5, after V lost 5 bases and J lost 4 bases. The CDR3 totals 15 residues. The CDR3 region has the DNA TGTGCCAGCAGTACTCCAGGGGGATATAATTCACCCCTCCACTTT. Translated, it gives CASSTPGGYNSPLHF.

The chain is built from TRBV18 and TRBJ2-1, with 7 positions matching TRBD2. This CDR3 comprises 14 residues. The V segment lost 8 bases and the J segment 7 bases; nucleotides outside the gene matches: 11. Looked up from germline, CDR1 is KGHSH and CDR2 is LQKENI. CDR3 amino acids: CASATGGVSNEQFF. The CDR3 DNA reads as TGTGCCAGCGCCACTGGGGGGGTGTCAAATGAGCAGTTCTTC.

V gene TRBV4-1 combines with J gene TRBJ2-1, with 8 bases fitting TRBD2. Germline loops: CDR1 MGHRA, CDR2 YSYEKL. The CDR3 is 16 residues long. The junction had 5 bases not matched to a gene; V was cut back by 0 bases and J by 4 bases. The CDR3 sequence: CASSQEPTSAYNEQFF. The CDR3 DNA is TGCGCCAGCAGCCAAGAGCCGACTAGCGCATACAATGAGCAGTTCTTC.

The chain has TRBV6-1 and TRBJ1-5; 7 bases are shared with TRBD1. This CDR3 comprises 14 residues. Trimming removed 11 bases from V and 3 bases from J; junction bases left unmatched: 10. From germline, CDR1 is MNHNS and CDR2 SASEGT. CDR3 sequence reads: CAGKTTGLNQPQHF. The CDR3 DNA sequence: TGTGCCGGAAAAACGACAGGGCTCAATCAGCCCCAGCATTTT.

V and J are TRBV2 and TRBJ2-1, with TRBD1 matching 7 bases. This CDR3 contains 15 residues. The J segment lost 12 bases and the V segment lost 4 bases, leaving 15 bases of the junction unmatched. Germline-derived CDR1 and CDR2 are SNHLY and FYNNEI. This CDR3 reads CASSGDSGGQYAQFF. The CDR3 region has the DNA TGTGCCAGCAGTGGAGACAGTGGGGGACAGTATGCGCAGTTCTTC.

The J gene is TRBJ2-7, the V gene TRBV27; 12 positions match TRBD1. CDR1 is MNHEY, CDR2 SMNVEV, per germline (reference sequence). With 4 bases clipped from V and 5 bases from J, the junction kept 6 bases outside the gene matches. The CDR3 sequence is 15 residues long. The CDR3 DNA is TGTGCCAGCAGTTCCACCGGGACAGGGGGCCACGAGCAGTACTTC. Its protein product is CASSSTGTGGHEQYF.

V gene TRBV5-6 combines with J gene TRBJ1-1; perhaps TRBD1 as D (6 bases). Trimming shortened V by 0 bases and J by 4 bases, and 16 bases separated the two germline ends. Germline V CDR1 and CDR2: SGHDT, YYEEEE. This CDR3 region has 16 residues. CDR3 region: CASSLGPLQGSTEAFF. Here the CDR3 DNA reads TGTGCCAGCAGCTTGGGGCCCCTACAGGGAAGCACTGAAGCTTTCTTT.

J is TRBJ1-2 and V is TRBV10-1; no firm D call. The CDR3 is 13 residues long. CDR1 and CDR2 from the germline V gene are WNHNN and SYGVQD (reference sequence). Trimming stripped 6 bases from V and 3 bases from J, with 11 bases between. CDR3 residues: CASSGVKDYGYTF. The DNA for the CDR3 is TGCGCCAGCAGCGGGGTGAAGGACTATGGCTACACCTTC.

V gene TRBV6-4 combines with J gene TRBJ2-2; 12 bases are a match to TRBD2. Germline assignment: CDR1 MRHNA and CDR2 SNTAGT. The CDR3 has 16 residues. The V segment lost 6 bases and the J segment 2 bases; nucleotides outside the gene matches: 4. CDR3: CASSGLAGTNTGELFF. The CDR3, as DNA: TGTGCCAGCAGCGGACTAGCGGGGACCAACACCGGGGAGCTGTTTTTT.

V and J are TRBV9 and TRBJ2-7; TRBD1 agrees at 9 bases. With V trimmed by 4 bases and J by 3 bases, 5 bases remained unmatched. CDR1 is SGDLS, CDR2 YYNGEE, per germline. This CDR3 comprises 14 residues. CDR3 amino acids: CASSLGTGNYEQYF. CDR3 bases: TGTGCCAGCAGCTTGGGGACAGGGAACTACGAGCAGTACTTC.

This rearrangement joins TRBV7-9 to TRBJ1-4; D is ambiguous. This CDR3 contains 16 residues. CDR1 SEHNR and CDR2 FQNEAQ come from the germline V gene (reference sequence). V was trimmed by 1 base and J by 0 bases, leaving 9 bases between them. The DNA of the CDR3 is TGTGCCAGCAGCTTAGAAGCGGCTGCAACTAATGAAAAACTGTTTTTT. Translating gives CASSLEAAATNEKLFF.